This TCR beta chain was sequenced in a study of cytomegalovirus exposure and HLA in healthy donors. General study points: In presence/absence analyses, roughly uniform sequencing depth across donors was assumed.

A remark on this clone: The antigen remains unidentified.

The germline V and J ends were trimmed by 1 base and 1 base, with 11 bases remaining between them. The CDR3 length is 15 residues. Germline V gives CDR1 SGHRS, CDR2 YFSETQ. The study ran its PCR with 60 Vbeta and 13 Jbeta primers. Sequencing was performed with immunoSEQ multiplex PCR; in TCRdb, only in-frame clones are kept and a portion is missing. This table holds roughly 150,000 clones, 80% to 85% found once. This clonotype was obtained from a woman younger than 30 in good health and CMV-seronegative. The V call is TRBV5-1, the J call TRBJ1-1; weak D call: TRBD1 (5 bases). The sample taken for sequencing was PBMCs. CDR3 coding DNA: TGCGCCAGCAGCTTGCTGACAGCACGGAACACTGAAGCTTTCTTT. Its translation: CASSLLTARNTEAFF.